The T cell receptor (beta chain) under discussion was sequenced for a study of beta chain features in type 1 diabetes. Findings of the study overall: Shortening of TCRB CDR3s, moderate but significant, appeared in all four CD4+ subsets of Type 1 diabetes patients. The study found that naive, central memory and Treg TCRB repertoires appeared more similar in patients than in healthy donors.

This clone occurred a few times. Its antigen remains unidentified. CDR1 and CDR2 from the germline V gene are MGHDK and SYGVNS. Trimming stripped 7 bases from V and 8 bases from J, with 18 bases between. This CDR3 region has 14 residues. The entirety of the isolated RNA underwent reverse transcription, so expressed TCRB transcripts were sequenced. Some clones are missing from TCRdb's copy, which holds only in-frame ones; the method was immunoSEQ multiplex PCR. Of some 240,000 clones in the sample, approximately 16% were seen once. Input material: naive CD4+ T cells from blood. The chain joins TRBV25-1 to TRBJ2-1, with TRBD2 as a possible D gene (6 bases). This receptor was obtained from a man aged 30-40 years with type 1 diabetes. The CDR3 sequence is CASTPWSGHDEQFF. The CDR3 DNA follows: TGTGCCAGCACCCCGTGGAGCGGGCATGATGAGCAGTTCTTC.